A selection of T cell receptor beta chains follows, all from one sample in a study of CD8+ T cells in alopecia areata. Assay: immunoSEQ multiplex PCR; the TCRdb copy retains only in-frame clones and omits some. The sample carries 90,000 to 130,000 clones, 58% recorded once. The sample was NKG2D-low CD8+ T cells sorted from blood. The receptors derive from a human donor with alopecia areata. Each CDR3 is given without its conserved first and last residue. The order of the fields is V gene, CDR3 length, CDR3 protein.

TRBV27 13 ASSGGRWMNTEAF
TRBV2 14 ASSKTSGGISYEQY
TRBV9 14 ASSPPGLASFGEQF
TRBV12-5 12 ASGPGQSRYGYT
TRBV25-1 13 ASRTGTVNTGELF
TRBV19 12 ASRGAGVVYEQY
TRBV4-1 13 ASLSTSGSRDEQF
TRBV29-1 12 SVSGTSGPWEQY
TRBV7-9 11 ASSFPGAGEQY
TRBV9 11 ASSSIAGGEQF
TRBV7-3 13 ASSSSGGVYNEQF
TRBV27 12 ASSKTGGEIGLF
TRBV5-6 12 ASSLGTGLYEQY
TRBV27 12 ASRISGSAGELF
TRBV28 14 ASSFPREALSYEQY
TRBV28 11 ASSQGQYNEQF
TRBV11-3 10 ASSLPTDTQY
TRBV29-1 13 SVAGDRGGSNEQF
TRBV27 13 ASSSPSGGMQGYT
TRBV4-1 11 ASSQSRGHGYT
TRBV6-1 12 ASSGSVRIYGYT
TRBV4-1 13 ASSQDRKLNTEAF
TRBV14 17 ASSRVTRSAPSRGNEQF
TRBV29-1 14 SVEDHASGSRNEQF
TRBV28 13 ASSFSTNLNTEAF
TRBV5-1 14 ASSLDPGANTGELF